A selection of T cell receptor beta chains follows, all from one sample in a study of T-cell memory formation after mild COVID-19. TCRdb used MiXCR to reprocess the 5' RACE reads, holding one entry per CDR3 protein. The sample lists about 350,000 distinct CDR3 sequences, roughly an eighth seen once, with roughly 20% in the top ten. The sample was PBMCs or a T cell subset sorted from them (not recorded which). The receptor source for this set is a man between 18 and 35 years old who had mild COVID-19 (a few samples of this study predate the infection). Cell type and time point are not known. The CDR3 runs from the conserved cysteine through the conserved F or W. D genes are given only for firm matches. Some rows mark clone size as missing; the rest say once, few, many or name a class of expanded clone.

j_gene: TRBJ2-1
abundance: NA
v_gene: TRBV5-1
d_gene: TRBD1
CDR3aa: CASSLRDRGSREQFF
CDR3nt: TGCGCCAGCAGCCTCCGGGACAGGGGGTCCCGTGAGCAGTTCTTC

j_gene: TRBJ2-5
abundance: NA
v_gene: TRBV3-1
d_gene: TRBD2
CDR3aa: CASLERGSQETQYF
CDR3nt: TGTGCCAGCTTAGAGCGGGGTAGTCAAGAGACCCAGTACTTC

j_gene: TRBJ2-1
abundance: NA
v_gene: TRBV11-1
d_gene: TRBD2
CDR3aa: CASSSQRGPYNEQFF
CDR3nt: TGTGCCAGCAGCTCACAGCGGGGCCCCTACAATGAGCAGTTCTTC

j_gene: TRBJ2-1
abundance: NA
v_gene: TRBV6-2/TRBV6-3
d_gene: NA
CDR3aa: CASSYWVGSSYNEQFF
CDR3nt: TGTGCCAGCAGTTACTGGGTGGGTAGCTCCTACAATGAGCAGTTCTTC

j_gene: TRBJ1-1
abundance: NA
v_gene: TRBV5-6
d_gene: NA
CDR3aa: CASSYVLGHQTEAFF
CDR3nt: TGTGCCAGCAGTTACGTATTAGGCCACCAGACTGAAGCTTTCTTT

j_gene: TRBJ2-2
abundance: many
v_gene: TRBV21-1
d_gene: NA
CDR3aa: CASSKALAGNTGELFF
CDR3nt: TGTGCCAGCAGCAAAGCGCTAGCGGGGAACACCGGGGAGCTGTTTTTT

j_gene: TRBJ2-7
abundance: few
v_gene: TRBV25-1
d_gene: TRBD1
CDR3aa: CASSDGTGSFHEQYF
CDR3nt: TGTGCCAGCAGTGATGGGACAGGGTCTTTCCACGAGCAGTACTTC

j_gene: TRBJ2-3
abundance: many
v_gene: TRBV20-1
d_gene: TRBD2
CDR3aa: CSARDEPLAGGTYSTDTQYF
CDR3nt: TGCAGTGCTAGAGATGAGCCCCTAGCGGGGGGCACTTATAGCACAGATACGCAGTATTTT

j_gene: TRBJ2-7
abundance: few
v_gene: TRBV5-1
d_gene: TRBD2
CDR3aa: CASSPGPGLAGLYEQYF
CDR3nt: TGCGCCAGCAGCCCTGGCCCGGGACTAGCGGGACTATACGAGCAGTACTTC

j_gene: TRBJ2-3
abundance: NA
v_gene: TRBV6-2/TRBV6-3
d_gene: NA
CDR3aa: CASRRIARGISDTQYF
CDR3nt: TGTGCCAGCAGGAGAATAGCGAGGGGTATATCAGATACGCAGTATTTT

j_gene: TRBJ2-1
abundance: NA
v_gene: TRBV4-3
d_gene: TRBD2
CDR3aa: CASSQGVGRGSYNEQFF
CDR3nt: TGCGCCAGCAGCCAAGGAGTAGGGAGGGGCTCCTACAATGAGCAGTTCTTC

j_gene: TRBJ1-5
abundance: few
v_gene: TRBV12-3/TRBV12-4
d_gene: TRBD1
CDR3aa: CARSLGVCDRGGRQPQHF
CDR3nt: TGTGCCAGAAGTTTAGGCGTGTGTGACAGGGGCGGTCGACAGCCCCAGCATTTT

j_gene: TRBJ1-5
abundance: NA
v_gene: TRBV28
d_gene: NA
CDR3aa: CASSGTRHQPQHF
CDR3nt: TGTGCCAGCAGTGGGACAAGACACCAGCCCCAGCATTTT

j_gene: TRBJ1-2
abundance: NA
v_gene: TRBV3-1
d_gene: NA
CDR3aa: CASSPPGGQNGYTF
CDR3nt: TGTGCCAGCAGCCCACCTGGGGGGCAGAATGGCTACACCTTC

j_gene: TRBJ2-3
abundance: NA
v_gene: TRBV5-1
d_gene: NA
CDR3aa: CASSLEAGVLDTQYF
CDR3nt: TGCGCCAGCAGCTTGGAGGCAGGGGTCCTGGATACGCAGTATTTT

j_gene: TRBJ1-1
abundance: few
v_gene: TRBV2
d_gene: NA
CDR3aa: CASRRVVRGRETEAFF
CDR3nt: TGTGCCAGCAGAAGGGTGGTCCGGGGTCGAGAGACTGAAGCTTTCTTT

j_gene: TRBJ2-5
abundance: NA
v_gene: TRBV28
d_gene: NA
CDR3aa: CASSSLGRGQETQYF
CDR3nt: TGTGCCAGCAGTTCTCTCGGGCGGGGCCAAGAGACCCAGTACTTC

j_gene: TRBJ2-5
abundance: few
v_gene: TRBV9
d_gene: NA
CDR3aa: CASSVGDLAETQYF
CDR3nt: TGTGCCAGCAGCGTCGGGGACCTGGCGGAGACCCAGTACTTC

j_gene: TRBJ2-5
abundance: NA
v_gene: TRBV10-3
d_gene: NA
CDR3aa: CAISGGREETQYF
CDR3nt: TGTGCCATCAGCGGCGGCAGGGAAGAGACCCAGTACTTC

j_gene: TRBJ1-4
abundance: NA
v_gene: TRBV11-2
d_gene: NA
CDR3aa: CASSPNRDEKLFF
CDR3nt: TGTGCCAGCAGCCCGAACAGGGATGAAAAACTGTTTTTT

j_gene: TRBJ2-5
abundance: NA
v_gene: TRBV4-3
d_gene: TRBD2
CDR3aa: CASSPLLAGEGETQYF
CDR3nt: TGCGCCAGCAGCCCCCTACTAGCGGGGGAGGGAGAGACCCAGTACTTC

j_gene: TRBJ1-1
abundance: NA
v_gene: TRBV7-9
d_gene: NA
CDR3aa: CASSFSARTEAFF
CDR3nt: TGTGCCAGCAGCTTTTCCGCCCGCACTGAAGCTTTCTTT

j_gene: TRBJ2-1
abundance: few
v_gene: TRBV29-1
d_gene: NA
CDR3aa: CSAAVGGDYNEQFF
CDR3nt: TGCAGCGCCGCGGTTGGCGGGGACTACAATGAGCAGTTCTTC

j_gene: TRBJ1-6
abundance: NA
v_gene: TRBV20-1
d_gene: NA
CDR3aa: CSAPPGPSANSPLHF
CDR3nt: TGCAGTGCTCCTCCGGGCCCCAGCGCCAATTCACCCCTCCACTTT

j_gene: TRBJ2-3
abundance: NA
v_gene: TRBV5-4
d_gene: NA
CDR3aa: CASSLVAGKDTQYF
CDR3nt: TGTGCCAGCAGCTTGGTTGCAGGGAAGGATACGCAGTATTTT

j_gene: TRBJ2-1
abundance: NA
v_gene: TRBV11-3
d_gene: NA
CDR3aa: CASSSSLYNEQFF
CDR3nt: TGTGCCAGCAGCTCTAGTCTCTACAATGAGCAGTTCTTC

j_gene: TRBJ2-3
abundance: NA
v_gene: TRBV28
d_gene: TRBD1
CDR3aa: CASSLWGQLPDTQYF
CDR3nt: TGTGCCAGCAGTTTATGGGGACAGCTGCCAGATACGCAGTATTTT

j_gene: TRBJ2-1
abundance: few
v_gene: TRBV20-1
d_gene: NA
CDR3aa: CSAILAYNEQFF
CDR3nt: TGCAGTGCTATCCTAGCCTACAATGAGCAGTTCTTC

j_gene: TRBJ2-5
abundance: NA
v_gene: TRBV5-1
d_gene: NA
CDR3aa: CASSLEVGPQETQYF
CDR3nt: TGCGCCAGCAGCTTGGAGGTCGGACCCCAAGAGACCCAGTACTTC

j_gene: TRBJ2-1
abundance: NA
v_gene: TRBV6-2/TRBV6-3
d_gene: NA
CDR3aa: CATHKENEQFF
CDR3nt: TGTGCCACCCATAAGGAGAATGAGCAGTTCTTC

j_gene: TRBJ2-1
abundance: NA
v_gene: TRBV7-2
d_gene: NA
CDR3aa: CASSPTRDGYNEQFF
CDR3nt: TGTGCCAGCAGCCCTACCCGGGACGGGTACAATGAGCAGTTCTTC

j_gene: TRBJ1-1
abundance: few
v_gene: TRBV6-1
d_gene: NA
CDR3aa: CASIPGKDTEAFF
CDR3nt: TGTGCCAGCATTCCAGGGAAGGACACTGAAGCTTTCTTT

j_gene: TRBJ2-1
abundance: NA
v_gene: TRBV11-2
d_gene: NA
CDR3aa: CASSLDVLVEQFF
CDR3nt: TGTGCCAGCAGCTTAGATGTCTTGGTAGAGCAGTTCTTC

j_gene: TRBJ2-7
abundance: few
v_gene: TRBV11-1
d_gene: NA
CDR3aa: CATQKGRLSYEQYF
CDR3nt: TGTGCCACCCAGAAGGGACGGCTGTCCTACGAGCAGTACTTC

j_gene: TRBJ1-1
abundance: NA
v_gene: TRBV20-1
d_gene: NA
CDR3aa: CSARKGNTEAFF
CDR3nt: TGCAGTGCGCGAAAGGGGAACACTGAAGCTTTCTTT

j_gene: TRBJ1-1
abundance: few
v_gene: TRBV6-4
d_gene: NA
CDR3aa: CASRARGGNTEAFF
CDR3nt: TGTGCCAGCAGAGCCAGAGGGGGGAACACTGAAGCTTTCTTT

j_gene: TRBJ1-1
abundance: NA
v_gene: TRBV7-8
d_gene: TRBD1
CDR3aa: CASSLDYRGNTEAFF
CDR3nt: TGTGCCAGCAGCTTAGATTACAGGGGGAACACTGAAGCTTTCTTT

j_gene: TRBJ1-2
abundance: NA
v_gene: TRBV7-8
d_gene: NA
CDR3aa: CASSPSDSPHYGYTF
CDR3nt: TGTGCCAGCAGTCCATCGGACAGTCCCCACTATGGCTACACCTTC

j_gene: TRBJ1-5
abundance: NA
v_gene: TRBV27
d_gene: NA
CDR3aa: CASRLSGGNQPQHF
CDR3nt: TGTGCCAGCAGATTGTCCGGGGGTAATCAGCCCCAGCATTTT

j_gene: TRBJ1-2
abundance: NA
v_gene: TRBV19
d_gene: NA
CDR3aa: CASSSRYDGYTF
CDR3nt: TGTGCCAGTAGCAGCCGGTATGATGGCTACACCTTC

j_gene: TRBJ2-5
abundance: few
v_gene: TRBV6-5
d_gene: NA
CDR3aa: CASSYGIRQQETQYF
CDR3nt: TGTGCCAGCAGTTACGGGATCAGACAACAAGAGACCCAGTACTTC

j_gene: TRBJ1-2
abundance: few
v_gene: TRBV10-3
d_gene: NA
CDR3aa: CAISGGGGKGDYGYTF
CDR3nt: TGTGCCATCAGTGGAGGAGGGGGAAAAGGCGACTATGGCTACACCTTC

j_gene: TRBJ2-5
abundance: many
v_gene: TRBV6-5
d_gene: NA
CDR3aa: CASSYSRGEETQYF
CDR3nt: TGTGCCAGCAGTTACTCGAGGGGAGAAGAGACCCAGTACTTC

j_gene: TRBJ2-3
abundance: few
v_gene: TRBV30
d_gene: NA
CDR3aa: CAWRPPGLLTDTQYF
CDR3nt: TGTGCCTGGAGACCCCCGGGACTTCTCACAGATACGCAGTATTTT

j_gene: TRBJ1-3
abundance: few
v_gene: TRBV11-2
d_gene: NA
CDR3aa: CASSLESGNTIYF
CDR3nt: TGTGCCAGCAGCTTGGAGTCTGGAAACACCATATATTTT

j_gene: TRBJ2-1
abundance: NA
v_gene: TRBV3-1
d_gene: NA
CDR3aa: CASSWRQGGYNEQFF
CDR3nt: TGTGCCAGCAGCTGGCGACAGGGAGGCTACAATGAGCAGTTCTTC

j_gene: TRBJ2-3
abundance: few
v_gene: TRBV29-1
d_gene: NA
CDR3aa: CSGGFAADTQYF
CDR3nt: TGCAGCGGTGGGTTTGCGGCAGATACGCAGTATTTT

j_gene: TRBJ2-1
abundance: NA
v_gene: TRBV12-3/TRBV12-4
d_gene: TRBD1
CDR3aa: CASSSTYRGILESSYNEQFF
CDR3nt: TGTGCCAGCAGCTCGACATACAGGGGGATACTTGAGAGCTCCTACAATGAGCAGTTCTTC

j_gene: TRBJ1-1
abundance: NA
v_gene: TRBV5-1
d_gene: NA
CDR3aa: CASSDQGTSNTEAFF
CDR3nt: TGCGCCAGCAGCGATCAGGGAACAAGTAACACTGAAGCTTTCTTT

j_gene: TRBJ1-1
abundance: NA
v_gene: TRBV28
d_gene: TRBD1
CDR3aa: CASSSGDRVNTEAFF
CDR3nt: TGTGCCAGCAGTTCGGGGGACAGGGTGAACACTGAAGCTTTCTTT

j_gene: TRBJ2-2
abundance: NA
v_gene: TRBV19
d_gene: NA
CDR3aa: CATHQGGGELFF
CDR3nt: TGTGCCACTCACCAGGGGGGCGGGGAGCTGTTTTTT

j_gene: TRBJ2-1
abundance: few
v_gene: TRBV30
d_gene: TRBD2
CDR3aa: CAWTPGLTYNEQFF
CDR3nt: TGTGCCTGGACGCCGGGACTAACCTACAATGAGCAGTTCTTC

j_gene: TRBJ1-2
abundance: NA
v_gene: TRBV5-1
d_gene: TRBD1
CDR3aa: CASSWIQGTLYGYTF
CDR3nt: TGCGCCAGCAGCTGGATACAGGGGACCCTCTATGGCTACACCTTC

j_gene: TRBJ1-1
abundance: NA
v_gene: TRBV18
d_gene: NA
CDR3aa: CASSPLIAREAFF
CDR3nt: TGTGCCAGCTCACCTCTTATCGCAAGGGAAGCTTTCTTT

j_gene: TRBJ1-5
abundance: few
v_gene: TRBV9
d_gene: NA
CDR3aa: CASSVVVQSSNQPQHF
CDR3nt: TGTGCCAGCAGCGTAGTGGTACAAAGCAGCAATCAGCCCCAGCATTTT

j_gene: TRBJ2-1
abundance: few
v_gene: TRBV5-5
d_gene: NA
CDR3aa: CASSEWGGHGNEQFF
CDR3nt: TGTGCCAGCAGCGAATGGGGGGGCCACGGTAATGAGCAGTTCTTC